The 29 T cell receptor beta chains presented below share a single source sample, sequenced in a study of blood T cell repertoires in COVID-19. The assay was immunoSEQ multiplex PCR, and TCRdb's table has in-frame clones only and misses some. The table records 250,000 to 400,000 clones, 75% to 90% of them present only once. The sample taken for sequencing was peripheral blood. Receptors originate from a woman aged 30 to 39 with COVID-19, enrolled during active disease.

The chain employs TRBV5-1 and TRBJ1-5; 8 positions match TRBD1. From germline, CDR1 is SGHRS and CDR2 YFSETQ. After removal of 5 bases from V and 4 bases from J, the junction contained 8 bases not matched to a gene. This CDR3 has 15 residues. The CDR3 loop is CASSLQGVRNQPQHF. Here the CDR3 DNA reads TGCGCCAGCAGTCTACAGGGGGTGAGGAATCAGCCCCAGCATTTT.

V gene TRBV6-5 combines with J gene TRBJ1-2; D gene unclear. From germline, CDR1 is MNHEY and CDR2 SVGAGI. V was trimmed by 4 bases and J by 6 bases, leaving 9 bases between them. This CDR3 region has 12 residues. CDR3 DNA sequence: TGTGCCAGCAGTTCCGGGTGGAATGGCTACACCTTC. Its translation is CASSSGWNGYTF.

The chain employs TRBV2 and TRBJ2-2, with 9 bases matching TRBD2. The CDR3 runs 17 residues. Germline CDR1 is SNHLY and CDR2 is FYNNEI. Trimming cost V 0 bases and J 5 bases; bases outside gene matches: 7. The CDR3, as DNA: TGTGCCAGCAGTGAAGCTAGCACTAGCGGGTTTACCGGGGAGCTGTTTTTT. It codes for CASSEASTSGFTGELFF.

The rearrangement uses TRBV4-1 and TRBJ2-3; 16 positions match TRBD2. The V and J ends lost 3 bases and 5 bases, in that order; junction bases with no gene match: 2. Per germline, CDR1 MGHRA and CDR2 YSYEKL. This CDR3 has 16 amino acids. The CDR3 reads CASSQGTSGRGDTQYF. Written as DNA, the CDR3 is TGCGCCAGCAGCCAGGGGACTAGCGGGAGGGGAGATACGCAGTATTTT.

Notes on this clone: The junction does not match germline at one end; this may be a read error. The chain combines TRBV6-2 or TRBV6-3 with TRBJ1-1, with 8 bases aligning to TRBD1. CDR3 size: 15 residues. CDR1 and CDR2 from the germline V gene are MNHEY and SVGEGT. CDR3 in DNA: TGTGCCAGCAGTGACTCAGGGGGCCTGAACACTGAAGCTTTCTTT. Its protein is CASSDSGGLNTEAFF.

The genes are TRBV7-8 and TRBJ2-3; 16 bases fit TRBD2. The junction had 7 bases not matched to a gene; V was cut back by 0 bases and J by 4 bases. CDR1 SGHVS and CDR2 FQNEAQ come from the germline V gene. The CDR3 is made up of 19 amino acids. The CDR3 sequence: CASSLALGLAGGGADTQYF. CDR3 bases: TGTGCCAGCAGCTTAGCCTTGGGACTAGCGGGAGGGGGGGCAGATACGCAGTATTTT. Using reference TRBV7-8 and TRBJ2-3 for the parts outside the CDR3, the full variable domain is GAGVSQSPRYKVAKRGQDVALRCDPISGHVSLFWYQQALGQGPEFLTYFQNEAQLDKSGLPSDRFFAERPEGSVSTLKIQRTQQEDSAVYLCASSLALGLAGGGADTQYFGPGTRLTVL.

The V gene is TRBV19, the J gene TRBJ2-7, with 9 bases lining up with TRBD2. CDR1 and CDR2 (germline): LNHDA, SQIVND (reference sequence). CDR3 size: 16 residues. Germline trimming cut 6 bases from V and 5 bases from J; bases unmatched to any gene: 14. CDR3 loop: CASRGSGSGRFNEQYF. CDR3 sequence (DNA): TGTGCCAGTAGGGGATCGGGTAGCGGGAGATTCAACGAGCAGTACTTC.

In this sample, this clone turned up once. CDR3 protein: CASSYDAGRRYSVNTEAFF. The CDR3 DNA sequence: TGTGCCAGCAGCTATGACGCAGGCCGCAGATACTCCGTGAACACTGAAGCTTTCTTT. This rearrangement joins TRBV5-5 to TRBJ1-1; D gene unclear. V was pared by 3 bases and J by 0 bases, with 24 bases between. The germline V gene has CDR1 SGHKS and CDR2 YYEKEE (reference sequence). CDR3 size: 19 residues.

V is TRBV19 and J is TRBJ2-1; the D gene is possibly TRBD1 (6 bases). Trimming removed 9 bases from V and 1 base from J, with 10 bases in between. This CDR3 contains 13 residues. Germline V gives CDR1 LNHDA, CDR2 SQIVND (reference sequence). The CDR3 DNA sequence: TGTGCCAGCGGGACAAGGTCCTACAATGAGCAGTTCTTC. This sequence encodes CASGTRSYNEQFF. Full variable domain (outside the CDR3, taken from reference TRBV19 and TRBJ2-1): DGGITQSPKYLFRKEGQNVTLSCEQNLNHDAMYWYRQDPGQGLRLIYYSQIVNDFQKGDIAEGYSVSREKKESFPLTVTSAQKNPTAFYLCASGTRSYNEQFFGPGTRLTVL.

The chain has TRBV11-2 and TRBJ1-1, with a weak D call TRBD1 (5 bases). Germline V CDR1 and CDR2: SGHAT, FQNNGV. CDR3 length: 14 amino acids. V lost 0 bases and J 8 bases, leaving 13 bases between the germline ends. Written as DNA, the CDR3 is TGTGCCAGCAGCTTAGACAGGACACAAAACGAAGCTTTCTTT. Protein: CASSLDRTQNEAFF.

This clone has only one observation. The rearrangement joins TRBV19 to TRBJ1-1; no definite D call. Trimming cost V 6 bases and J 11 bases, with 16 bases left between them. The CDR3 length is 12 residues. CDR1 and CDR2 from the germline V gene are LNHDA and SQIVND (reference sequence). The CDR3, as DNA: TGTGCCAGTAGCCAAAGGAGAGATTTCGCTTTCTTT. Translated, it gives CASSQRRDFAFF.

CDR3 sequence (DNA): TGTGCCGCGCAGGGGGGAACTGAAGCTTTCTTT. Amino acids: CAAQGGTEAFF. The V and J genes are TRBV10-3 and TRBJ1-1; the match to TRBD1 covers 7 bases. Germline loops: CDR1 ENHRY, CDR2 SYGVKD. J gave up 5 bases and V 11 bases, and 5 bases lay outside the gene matches. This CDR3 has 11 residues.

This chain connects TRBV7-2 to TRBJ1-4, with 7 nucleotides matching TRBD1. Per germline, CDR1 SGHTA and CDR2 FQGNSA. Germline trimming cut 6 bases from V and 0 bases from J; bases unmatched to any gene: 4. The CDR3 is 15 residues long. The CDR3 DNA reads TGTGCCAGCAGGACCAGGGGGTCAACTAATGAAAAACTGTTTTTT. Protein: CASRTRGSTNEKLFF.

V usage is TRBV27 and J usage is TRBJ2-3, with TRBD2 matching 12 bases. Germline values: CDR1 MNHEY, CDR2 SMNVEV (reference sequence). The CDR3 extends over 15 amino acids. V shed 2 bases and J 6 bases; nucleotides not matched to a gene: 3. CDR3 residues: CASSLLAGGADTQYF. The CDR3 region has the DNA TGTGCCAGCAGTTTACTAGCGGGAGGGGCTGATACGCAGTATTTT.

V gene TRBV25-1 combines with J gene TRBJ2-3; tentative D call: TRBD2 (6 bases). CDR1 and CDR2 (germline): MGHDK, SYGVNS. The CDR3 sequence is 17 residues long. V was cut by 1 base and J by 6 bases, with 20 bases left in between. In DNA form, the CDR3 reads TGTGCCAGCAGTGAATTAGGGACTGGGTCATTAGAGGATACGCAGTATTTT. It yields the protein CASSELGTGSLEDTQYF.

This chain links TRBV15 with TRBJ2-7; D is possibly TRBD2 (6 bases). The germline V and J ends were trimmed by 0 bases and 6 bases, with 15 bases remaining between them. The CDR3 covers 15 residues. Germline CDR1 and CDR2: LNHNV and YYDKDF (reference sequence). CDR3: CATSREYGGPSEQYF. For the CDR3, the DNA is TGTGCCACCAGCAGAGAATACGGGGGTCCGAGCGAGCAGTACTTC.

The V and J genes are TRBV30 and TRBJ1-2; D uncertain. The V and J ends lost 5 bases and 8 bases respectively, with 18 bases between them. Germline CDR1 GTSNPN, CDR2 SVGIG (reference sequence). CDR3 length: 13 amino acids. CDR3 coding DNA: TGTGCCTGGGGTAGAGGTGACCAAGCGGGCTACACCTTC. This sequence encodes CAWGRGDQAGYTF.

The CDR3 protein is CASRGRGPGANVLTF. In nucleotides, the CDR3 is TGTGCCAGTAGGGGAAGGGGGCCTGGGGCCAACGTCCTGACTTTC. The J gene is TRBJ2-6, the V gene TRBV19; 7 nucleotides agree with TRBD1. The CDR3 consists of 15 residues. Germline-derived CDR1 and CDR2 are LNHDA and SQIVND (reference sequence). The V and J ends lost 6 bases and 2 bases, in that order; junction bases with no gene match: 4.

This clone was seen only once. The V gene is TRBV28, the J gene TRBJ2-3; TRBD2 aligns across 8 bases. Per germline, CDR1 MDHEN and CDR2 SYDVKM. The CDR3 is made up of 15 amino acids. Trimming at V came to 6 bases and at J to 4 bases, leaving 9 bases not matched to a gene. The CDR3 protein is CASSLSGSSPDTQYF. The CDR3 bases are TGTGCCAGCAGCCTGAGCGGGAGTAGTCCAGATACGCAGTATTTT.

Written as DNA, the CDR3 is TGCGCCAGCAGCCCCGGACTAGCGGGAGAATACGAGCAGTACTTC. Protein sequence: CASSPGLAGEYEQYF. The J gene is TRBJ2-7, the V gene TRBV5-1; 13 nucleotides match TRBD2. Germline CDR1 reads SGHRS; CDR2 reads YFSETQ. The CDR3 has 15 residues. V shed 4 bases, J shed 4 bases, and the junction held 5 bases outside the gene matches.

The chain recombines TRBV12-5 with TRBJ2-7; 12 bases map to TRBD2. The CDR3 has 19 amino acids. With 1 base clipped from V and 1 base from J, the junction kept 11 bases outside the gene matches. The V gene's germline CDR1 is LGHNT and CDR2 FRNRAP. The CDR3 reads CASGLAYGRLAGVSYEQYF. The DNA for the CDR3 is TGTGCTAGTGGTTTGGCCTATGGGAGACTAGCGGGAGTGTCCTACGAGCAGTACTTC.

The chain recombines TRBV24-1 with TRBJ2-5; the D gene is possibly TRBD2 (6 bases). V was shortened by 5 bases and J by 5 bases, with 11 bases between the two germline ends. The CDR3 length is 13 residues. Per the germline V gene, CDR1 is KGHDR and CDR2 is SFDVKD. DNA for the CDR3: TGTGCCACCAGTGGTGCGGGGCATGAGACCCAGTACTTC. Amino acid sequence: CATSGAGHETQYF.

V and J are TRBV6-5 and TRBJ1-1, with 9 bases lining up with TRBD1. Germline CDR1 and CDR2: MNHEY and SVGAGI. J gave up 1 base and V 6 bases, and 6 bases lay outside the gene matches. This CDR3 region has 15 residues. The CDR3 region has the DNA TGTGCCAGCAGCCACAGGGGGCGCGGGAACACTGAAGCTTTCTTT. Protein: CASSHRGRGNTEAFF.

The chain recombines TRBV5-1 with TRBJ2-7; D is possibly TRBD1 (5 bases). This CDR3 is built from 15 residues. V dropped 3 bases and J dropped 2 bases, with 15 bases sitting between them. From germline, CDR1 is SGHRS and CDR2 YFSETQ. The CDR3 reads CASSSTVESTYEQYF. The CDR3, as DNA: TGCGCCAGCAGCTCGACAGTGGAAAGTACCTACGAGCAGTACTTC.

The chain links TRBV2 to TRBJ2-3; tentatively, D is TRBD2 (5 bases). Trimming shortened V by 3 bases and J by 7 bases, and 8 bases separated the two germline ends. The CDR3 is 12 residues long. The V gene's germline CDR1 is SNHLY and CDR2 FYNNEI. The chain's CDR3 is CASSDRGNTQYF. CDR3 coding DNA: TGTGCCAGCAGTGACCGGGGAAATACGCAGTATTTT.

The CDR3 nucleotides are TGTGCCAGCAGAAACGACAGGGTCAATGAGCAGTTCTTC. Its protein product is CASRNDRVNEQFF. V and J are TRBV3-1 (or the pseudogene TRBV3-2) and TRBJ2-1; TRBD1 aligns across 7 bases. The CDR3 covers 13 residues. The germline V gene has CDR1 LGHDT and CDR2 YNNKEL (reference sequence). Trimming took 6 bases from V and 6 from J; bases not matched to a gene: 5.

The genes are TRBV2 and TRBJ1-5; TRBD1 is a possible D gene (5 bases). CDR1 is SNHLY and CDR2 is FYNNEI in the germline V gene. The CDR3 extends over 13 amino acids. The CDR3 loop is CAVSGSPNQPQHF. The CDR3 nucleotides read TGTGCAGTCTCAGGGTCTCCTAATCAGCCCCAGCATTTT.

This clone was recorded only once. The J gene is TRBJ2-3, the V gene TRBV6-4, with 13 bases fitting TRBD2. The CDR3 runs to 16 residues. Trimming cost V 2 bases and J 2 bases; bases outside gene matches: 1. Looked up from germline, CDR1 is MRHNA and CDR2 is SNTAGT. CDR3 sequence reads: CASSDGTSGNTDTQYF. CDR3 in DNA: TGTGCCAGCAGTGACGGGACTAGCGGGAACACAGATACGCAGTATTTT.

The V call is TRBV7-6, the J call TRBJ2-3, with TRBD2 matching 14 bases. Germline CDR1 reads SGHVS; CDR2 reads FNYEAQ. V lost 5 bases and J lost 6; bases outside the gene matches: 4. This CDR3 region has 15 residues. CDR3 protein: CASSLGLAGADTQYF. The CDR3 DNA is TGTGCCAGCAGCCTGGGACTAGCGGGAGCGGATACGCAGTATTTT.